The next 3 T cell receptor beta chains were all read from a single sample in a study of blood T cell repertoires in COVID-19. The method was immunoSEQ multiplex PCR; TCRdb's version includes in-frame clones alone and lacks a portion of them. Here the sample spans 200,000 to 300,000 clones, about four fifths being singletons. The specimen was peripheral blood. The receptor source for this set is a man aged 50 to 59 with acute or convalescent COVID-19.

The chain links TRBV4-1 to TRBJ1-1, with 7 bases lining up with TRBD1. Germline values: CDR1 MGHRA, CDR2 YSYEKL. V gave up 3 bases and J gave up 4 bases; unmatched junction bases: 5. The CDR3 has 14 amino acids. CDR3 residues: CASSQVQGSTEAFF. In DNA form, the CDR3 reads TGCGCCAGCAGCCAGGTACAGGGGAGCACTGAAGCTTTCTTT.

The rearrangement uses TRBV13 and TRBJ2-7, with D uncertain. The germline V gene encodes CDR1 PRHDT and CDR2 FYEKMQ (reference sequence). The ends were cut back, 3 bases at V and 4 bases at J, with 7 bases in the middle. The CDR3 has 12 residues. CDR3 residues: CASSFLSYEQYF. CDR3 DNA: TGTGCCAGCAGCTTTCTCAGTTACGAGCAGTACTTC.

The CDR3 coding sequence is TGCAGCGCCCGAGGGGGATCCTATGGCTACACCTTC. Translated: CSARGGSYGYTF. The chain uses TRBV29-1 and TRBJ1-2; perhaps TRBD1 as D (6 bases). From germline, CDR1 is SQVTM and CDR2 ANQGSEA. The CDR3 is 12 amino acids. The V end was cut by 7 bases, the J end by 4 bases, with 13 bases between.